The rows below give T cell receptor beta chains drawn from one sample of a study of cytomegalovirus exposure and HLA in healthy donors. Profiling relied on immunoSEQ multiplex PCR, and the TCRdb table lists in-frame clones only, not all of them. The table lists around 160,000 clones, more than 65% of them singletons, with around 2.8% in the top ten. Sequencing was carried out using PBMCs. The receptor source for this set is a woman aged 35 to 49 in good health and CMV-seropositive. The CDR3 runs from the conserved cysteine through the conserved F or W. A D gene is named only where the DNA matches it firmly. Not every row has a clone size; where given, it reads once, few, many or a size class.

TRBV13	-	TRBJ1-2	-	CASSLLRGDYGYPF	TGTGCCAGCAGCCTGCTTCGAGGGGACTATGGCTACCCCTTC
TRBV4-3	-	TRBJ2-7	-	CASSQAASPSYEQYF	TGCGCCAGCAGCCAAGCCGCCTCACCCTCCTACGAGCAGTACTTC
TRBV7-9	-	TRBJ1-2	TRBD1	CASSLILDRTYGYTF	TGTGCCAGCAGCTTAATTCTGGACAGGACCTATGGCTACACCTTC
TRBV7-9	once	TRBJ2-2	TRBD1	CASSELRGLNTGELFF	TGTGCCAGCAGCGAACTCAGGGGGCTTAACACCGGGGAGCTGTTTTTT
TRBV7-2	-	TRBJ2-1	-	CASSPLPGLASYNEQFF	TGTGCCAGCAGTCCCCTCCCCGGGCTAGCGTCCTACAATGAGCAGTTCTTC
TRBV15	-	TRBJ2-3	TRBD2	CATSRESRLAGGLDTQYF	TGTGCCACCAGCAGAGAGTCTAGGCTAGCGGGGGGGCTAGATACGCAGTATTTT
TRBV5-8	-	TRBJ2-7	-	CASSLLGHSYEQYF	TGTGCCAGCAGCTTATTGGGACACAGCTACGAGCAGTACTTC
TRBV7-9	-	TRBJ1-3	-	CASSFGGSGNTIYF	TGTGCCAGCAGCTTCGGGGGCTCTGGAAACACCATATATTTT
TRBV29-1	-	TRBJ2-2	TRBD1	CSARSPGTGRSGELFF	TGCAGCGCCCGAAGTCCCGGGACAGGGAGGTCCGGGGAGCTGTTTTTT
TRBV6-5	-	TRBJ2-1	-	CASSSRGGAYNEQFF	TGTGCCAGCAGTTCCCGAGGCGGGGCCTACAATGAGCAGTTCTTC
TRBV6-6	-	TRBJ2-1	-	CASSYGSRGNEQFF	TGTGCCAGCAGTTACGGGTCTAGAGGCAATGAGCAGTTCTTC
TRBV4-3	-	TRBJ2-3	TRBD2	CASSQGPAGNTDTQYF	TGCGCCAGCAGCCAAGGCCCAGCGGGGAACACAGATACGCAGTATTTT
TRBV4-3	-	TRBJ2-2	-	CASSQAEDTGELFF	TGCGCCAGCAGCCAAGCGGAGGACACCGGGGAGCTGTTTTTT
TRBV29-1	-	TRBJ2-7	-	CSVEKTSNEQYF	TGCAGCGTTGAAAAGACTAGTAACGAGCAGTACTTC
TRBV9	once	TRBJ2-7	-	CASTKGLNPYEQYF	TGTGCCAGTACAAAGGGGCTAAACCCCTACGAGCAGTACTTC
TRBV19	-	TRBJ1-5	-	CASNGALQPQHF	TGTGCCAGTAATGGGGCATTACAGCCCCAGCATTTT
TRBV27	-	TRBJ1-5	-	CASSSSGYNQPQHF	TGTGCCAGCAGCTCATCAGGGTACAATCAGCCCCAGCATTTT
TRBV5-4	few	TRBJ2-6	TRBD2	CASSSGGVGANVLPF	TGTGCCAGCAGCTCGGGGGGGGTTGGGGCCAACGTCCTGCCTTTC
TRBV6-4	once	TRBJ2-3	-	CASSDGQGADTQYF	TGTGCCAGCAGTGACGGGCAGGGCGCAGATACGCAGTATTTT
TRBV7-9	-	TRBJ2-1	-	CASSSGLRQFF	TGTGCCAGCAGCTCAGGACTACGGCAGTTCTTC
TRBV5-4	-	TRBJ2-5	TRBD1	CASSFAGTGGHETQYF	TGTGCCAGCAGCTTCGCCGGGACAGGGGGACATGAGACCCAGTACTTC
TRBV6-5	few	TRBJ2-5	-	CASSYSGRQETQYF	TGTGCCAGCAGTTACTCGGGGCGACAAGAGACCCAGTACTTC
TRBV9	-	TRBJ1-2	TRBD1	CASSPQPGQGYGYTF	TGTGCCAGCAGCCCACAACCGGGACAGGGGTATGGCTACACCTTC
TRBV7-2	-	TRBJ2-7	TRBD2	CASSLRAASGGSYEQYF	TGTGCCAGCAGCCTTAGGGCGGCTAGCGGGGGATCCTACGAGCAGTACTTC
TRBV29-1	few	TRBJ1-1	-	CSVRGLMNTEAFF	TGCAGCGTTAGGGGTCTTATGAACACTGAAGCTTTCTTT
TRBV6-5	-	TRBJ1-3	-	CASRQQGSGNTIYF	TGTGCCAGCAGACAACAGGGTTCTGGAAACACCATATATTTT
TRBV27	-	TRBJ1-6	-	CASSPRTGLSYNSPLHF	TGTGCCAGCAGTCCTCGCACAGGCCTCTCCTATAATTCACCCCTCCACTTT
TRBV19	-	TRBJ2-7	TRBD2	CASSKILANDYEQYF	TGTGCCAGTAGTAAGATACTAGCGAATGACTACGAGCAGTACTTC
TRBV28	-	TRBJ1-2	-	CASSFWARGYTF	TGTGCCAGCAGTTTCTGGGCTCGAGGCTACACCTTC
TRBV4-3	-	TRBJ2-1	TRBD1	CASSQDPSTGEEQFF	TGCGCCAGCAGCCAAGACCCTTCGACAGGGGAAGAACAGTTCTTC
TRBV5-1	few	TRBJ2-7	-	CASSSSRDSYEQYF	TGCGCCAGCAGCTCGTCCAGGGATTCCTACGAGCAGTACTTC
TRBV19	-	TRBJ1-1	-	CASSPRANREAFF	TGTGCCAGTAGTCCCAGGGCTAACCGTGAAGCTTTCTTT
TRBV14	-	TRBJ2-7	-	CASSQRVGSGGYEQYF	TGTGCCAGCAGCCAAAGGGTGGGGAGCGGTGGCTACGAGCAGTACTTC
TRBV20-1	-	TRBJ1-1	-	CSARDLEQAFF	TGCAGTGCTAGAGATTTGGAGCAGGCTTTCTTT
TRBV28	-	TRBJ2-7	TRBD2	CASSPDVGLAGADWEQYF	TGTGCCAGCAGTCCAGACGTAGGACTAGCGGGAGCTGACTGGGAGCAGTACTTC
TRBV6-6	-	TRBJ2-3	TRBD1	CASNIQGDTDTQYF	TGTGCCAGCAATATACAGGGGGACACAGATACGCAGTATTTT
TRBV20-1	-	TRBJ2-2	-	CSALSGGELFF	TGCAGTGCCCTAAGTGGCGGGGAGCTGTTTTTT
TRBV10-3	-	TRBJ1-5	-	CAIGQEVYQPQHF	TGTGCCATCGGACAAGAGGTCTATCAGCCCCAGCATTTT
TRBV14	-	TRBJ2-1	TRBD2	CASSQFRGRTNEQFF	TGTGCCAGCAGCCAATTTCGCGGGAGGACGAATGAGCAGTTCTTC
TRBV7-7	once	TRBJ2-5	-	CASSALGEERTQYF	TGTGCTAGCAGCGCACTAGGGGAGGAGCGGACCCAGTACTTC
TRBV9	-	TRBJ2-1	-	CASSARSGSSYNEQFF	TGTGCCAGCAGCGCCCGTAGTGGGAGCTCCTACAATGAGCAGTTCTTC
TRBV7-2	-	TRBJ1-5	-	CASSLYRGSNQPQHF	TGTGCCAGCAGCTTATATAGGGGTAGCAATCAGCCCCAGCATTTT
TRBV9	few	TRBJ2-7	TRBD1	CASSVGGQGRDEQYF	TGTGCCAGCAGCGTAGGGGGACAGGGAAGGGACGAGCAGTACTTC
TRBV5-8	-	TRBJ1-2	-	CASSPNNYGYTF	TGTGCCAGCAGCCCAAATAACTATGGCTACACCTTC
TRBV28	-	TRBJ2-5	TRBD1	CASSLRQGVETQYF	TGTGCCAGCAGTTTACGACAGGGGGTAGAGACCCAGTACTTC
TRBV27	-	TRBJ2-7	TRBD1	CASKRGQGSYEQYF	TGTGCCAGCAAACGAGGACAGGGGTCCTACGAGCAGTACTTC
TRBV28	many	TRBJ2-7	TRBD1	CASSSQGAATYEQYF	TGTGCCAGCAGTTCCCAGGGGGCGGCAACCTACGAGCAGTACTTC
TRBV9	-	TRBJ1-2	TRBD1	CASSVDGRGQGYGYTF	TGTGCCAGCAGCGTAGACGGGCGGGGACAGGGCTATGGCTACACCTTC
TRBV5-4	few	TRBJ1-4	-	CASSQEAGGPPNEKLFF	TGTGCCAGCAGCCAAGAGGCGGGGGGACCGCCTAATGAAAAACTGTTTTTT
TRBV6-5	-	TRBJ1-6	-	CASSYSTGLTALNF	TGTGCCAGCAGTTACTCCACGGGTTTAACGGCCCTCAACTTT
TRBV5-1	-	TRBJ2-1	-	CASSLDVSRPYNEQFF	TGCGCCAGCAGCTTGGATGTGAGCCGTCCCTACAATGAGCAGTTCTTC
TRBV5-1	-	TRBJ1-3	-	CASSLRAGGSGNTIYF	TGCGCCAGCAGCTTGAGGGCGGGGGGCTCTGGAAACACCATATATTTT
TRBV7-3	-	TRBJ2-3	TRBD2	CASSPLSGAPNTQYF	TGTGCCAGCTCCCCCCTTAGCGGGGCCCCCAATACGCAGTATTTT
TRBV7-6	once	TRBJ2-2	-	CASSLTSTGELFF	TGTGCCAGCAGCTTGACTAGCACCGGGGAGCTGTTTTTT
TRBV19	few	TRBJ1-2	-	CASSGGVYYGYTF	TGTGCCAGTAGCGGCGGGGTATACTATGGCTACACCTTC
TRBV10-3	-	TRBJ2-3	TRBD2	CAISEAGGPTDTQYF	TGTGCCATCAGTGAAGCGGGGGGGCCGACAGATACGCAGTATTTT
TRBV6-6	few	TRBJ1-2	-	CASSYSSRGIDGYTF	TGTGCCAGCAGTTACTCGTCGCGGGGGATAGATGGCTACACCTTC
TRBV25-1	-	TRBJ2-5	-	CASSGNRAGGETQYF	TGTGCCAGCAGTGGGAACAGAGCGGGTGGGGAGACCCAGTACTTC
TRBV6-5	few	TRBJ1-1	-	CASSPSTYEAFF	TGTGCCAGCAGTCCTTCGACTTATGAAGCTTTCTTT